A single sample gave rise to the 11 T cell receptor beta chains below, sequenced in a study of blood T cell repertoires in COVID-19. The data were produced by immunoSEQ multiplex PCR, yet TCRdb's version contains in-frame clones alone and is incomplete. The table includes 150,000 to 200,000 clones, around 82% detected once. The sample comprised peripheral blood. Every receptor here comes from a man between 60 and 75 years old with active or convalescent COVID-19.

The chain has TRBV6-5 and TRBJ2-3; 9 bases line up with TRBD2. Germline assignment: CDR1 MNHEY and CDR2 SVGAGI. This CDR3 comprises 15 residues. The V gene end was trimmed by 6 bases and the J gene end by 5 bases; junction bases not matched to a gene: 9. CDR3: CASRLSGGGLDTQYF. The CDR3 DNA reads as TGTGCCAGCAGACTTAGCGGGGGTGGACTAGATACGCAGTATTTT.

V usage is TRBV5-1 and J usage is TRBJ2-5, with D possibly matching TRBD2 (6 bases). V lost 0 bases and J 4 bases, leaving 10 bases between the germline ends. CDR1 is SGHRS and CDR2 is YFSETQ in the germline V gene. CDR3 length: 14 residues. The CDR3 coding sequence is TGCGCCAGCAGCTTGGCCCTAGCGAGAGAGACCCAGTACTTC. This translates into CASSLALARETQYF.

This clone is a singleton in its sample. V is TRBV7-9 and J is TRBJ1-4; no definite D call. Between the trimmed V and J ends, which lost 5 bases and 8 bases, there was a span of 9 bases. The CDR3 runs 12 residues. Germline-derived CDR1 and CDR2 are SEHNR and FQNEAQ (reference sequence). The CDR3 reads CASSLRLEKLFF. As DNA, the CDR3 is TGTGCCAGCAGCCTTCGGTTGGAAAAACTGTTTTTT.

The chain uses TRBV6-5 and TRBJ1-5; possibly TRBD1 for D (5 bases). Germline V gene lookup returns CDR1 MNHEY and CDR2 SVGAGI. The CDR3 covers 14 residues. V dropped 6 bases and J dropped 4 bases, with 13 bases sitting between them. CDR3 sequence (DNA): TGTGCCAGCAGCTCCGACAGCGTTAATCAGCCCCAGCATTTT. Amino acids: CASSSDSVNQPQHF.

The J gene is TRBJ1-1, the V gene TRBV19; the match to TRBD1 covers 7 bases. Germline values: CDR1 LNHDA, CDR2 SQIVND (reference sequence). This CDR3 contains 16 residues. The J segment lost 1 base and the V segment lost 1 base, leaving 6 bases of the junction unmatched. The CDR3: CASSIGAGGTNTEAFF. As DNA, the CDR3 is TGTGCCAGTAGTATAGGTGCAGGGGGAACGAACACTGAAGCTTTCTTT.

V gene TRBV6-6 combines with J gene TRBJ2-2, with 9 nucleotides matching TRBD1. The CDR3 is made up of 14 amino acids. CDR1 MNHNY and CDR2 SVGAGI come from the germline V gene (reference sequence). Trimming at V came to 6 bases and at J to 5 bases, leaving 4 bases not matched to a gene. CDR3 region: CASRPGQGTGELFF. CDR3 nucleotide sequence: TGTGCCAGCAGGCCGGGACAGGGTACCGGGGAGCTGTTTTTT.

This clone has a handful of counts. This chain links TRBV6-5 with TRBJ2-1; 10 bases map to TRBD2. The CDR3 covers 15 residues. V was clipped by 6 bases and J by 2 bases; unmatched bases: 4. CDR1 is MNHEY and CDR2 is SVGAGI in the germline V gene. CDR3 region: CASSILAGPYNEQFF. The DNA of the CDR3 is TGTGCCAGCAGCATACTAGCGGGACCCTACAATGAGCAGTTCTTC.

The rearrangement joins TRBV10-3 to TRBJ2-7; 9 bases agree with TRBD1. This CDR3 has 15 residues. V was clipped by 10 bases and J by 3 bases; unmatched bases: 13. From germline, CDR1 is ENHRY and CDR2 SYGVKD. The CDR3 sequence: CATSSTGQGGYEQYF. In nucleotides, the CDR3 is TGTGCCACGAGTTCGACGGGACAGGGAGGCTACGAGCAGTACTTC.

This chain connects TRBV5-1 to TRBJ1-4; maybe TRBD1 (5 bases). CDR1 is SGHRS and CDR2 is YFSETQ in the germline V gene. The CDR3 loop spans 15 amino acids. The V and J ends lost 4 bases and 8 bases respectively, with 18 bases between them. The chain's CDR3 is CASSSRGVGEEKLFF. The CDR3 DNA reads TGCGCCAGCAGCAGTAGGGGTGTTGGAGAGGAAAAACTGTTTTTT.

The V gene is TRBV9, the J gene TRBJ1-5; TRBD1 matches 7 bases. From germline, CDR1 is SGDLS and CDR2 YYNGEE. J gave up 3 bases and V 3 bases, and 6 bases lay outside the gene matches. The CDR3 sequence is 15 residues long. Here the CDR3 DNA reads TGTGCCAGCAGCGCCACAGGGGCCCCCAATCAGCCCCAGCATTTT. Its protein product is CASSATGAPNQPQHF.

V is TRBV28 and J is TRBJ1-2, with 7 bases fitting TRBD1. With V trimmed by 5 bases and J by 2 bases, 14 bases remained unmatched. CDR1 and CDR2 from the germline V gene are MDHEN and SYDVKM. The CDR3 runs 17 residues. The CDR3 DNA is TGTGCCAGCAGTATACTACCCCCCTCGGGACAGAACTATGGCTACACCTTC. This codes for CASSILPPSGQNYGYTF.